This T cell receptor (beta chain) appears in the sequencing data of a study of blood T cell repertoires in COVID-19. About the research overall: COVID-19 samples from acute and convalescent phases originated in the United States, Italy and Spain. The cDNA or gDNA used as material had been derived from T cells, B-cell-depleted T cells, or PBMCs.

Original data processing: Nucleated cell number was recorded as an estimate derived from reference gene primer amplification. Method: immunoSEQ multiplex PCR; TCRdb's copy keeps in-frame clones and lacks some. V and J calls and clone size are given by that table; D and trimming were obtained from the DNA. The data contain 65,000 to 90,000 clones, roughly 87% of them seen just once; the ten biggest clones take up about 10%. The specimen was peripheral blood. This sequence was found in a man older than 75 with acute or convalescent COVID-19.

CDR3 loop: CASSPWRNQETQYF. The CDR3 nucleotides read TGTGCCAGCAGTCCCTGGAGGAACCAAGAGACCCAGTACTTC. The chain combines TRBV6-5 with TRBJ2-5, with D maybe TRBD2 (5 bases). Per the germline V gene, CDR1 is MNHEY and CDR2 is SVGAGI. The CDR3 has 14 residues. V was cut by 5 bases and J by 0 bases, with 10 bases left in between.